This TCR beta chain was identified during a study of T cells in Graves' hyperthyroidism and ophthalmopathy (dated by TCRdb to between 2018 and 2021). Context from the whole study: Peripheral blood samples were taken at initial diagnosis, before any treatment was given. After blood sampling, hyperthyroidism patients were treated with methimazole at a starting dose of 30 mg daily, and ophthalmopathy patients were treated with high-dose intravenous methylprednisolone. A discovery cohort of roughly 100 patients, about 40 with Graves' ophthalmopathy and about 58 with stable Graves' hyperthyroidism, was used to find distinguishing TCR V-J signatures. TCR Vbeta CDR3 sequencing of roughly 140 peripheral blood samples (approximately 44 ophthalmopathy, some 75 hyperthyroidism and around 17 progressor patients) is reported in the paper. The 100 discovery patients were randomly divided into training and test sets at a 7:3 ratio. The study also compared thyroid tissue and blood T-cell repertoires from over 5 Graves' hyperthyroidism patients. Prospective prediction of ophthalmopathy was tested in an independent validation cohort of approximately 18 hyperthyroidism patients and 17 patients who later progressed to ophthalmopathy. Broad study findings and their caveats: No statistical method was used to fix the sample size in advance, and group allocation was not hidden from the investigators. In validation, the model predicted progression to ophthalmopathy with 55% to 71% sensitivity and less than 80% specificity, a median of about six months before onset. A model built on a 13 V-J signature distinguished ophthalmopathy from stable hyperthyroidism, reaching over 85% sensitivity and approximately 81% specificity in cross-validation and 80%/75% in testing. Most expanded thyroid clonotypes (frequency above 0.001) were also detected in blood, a finding suggesting that blood repertoires may reflect thyroid immune responses.

The germline V gene (reference sequence) supplies CDR1 DFQATT and CDR2 SNEGSKA. Measured from the cysteine to the phenylalanine, the CDR3 is 14 residues long. Solely the CDR3 DNA is kept, with 42 bases framed from the first base. V and J are truncated by 0 bases and 5 bases respectively, leaving an intervening sequence of 13 bases. The TCR beta CDR3 regions were amplified from the RNA transcripts. For the first round of RT-PCR on the TCR CDR3, the HTBI primer set was used together with the Qiagen OneStep RT-PCR kit. A second multiplex PCR round built the libraries, followed by size selection and purification. Paired-end sequencing of the libraries was performed with 100 bp reads on an Illumina HiSeq2000. The source study handled its data this way. SOAPnuke was used to process the raw data, with reads discarded if the reads contained adapters or uncalled bases, had a mean Phred below 15, or lacked an exact constant-primer or identifier match. COPE v1.2.5 was used to merge the high-quality paired reads, and each unique nucleotide sequence was defined as a clonotype. MiTCR v1.1 was used to align clonotypes to the IMGT TRBV, TRBD and TRBJ reference segments. The analysis was restricted to V-J combinations with a frequency above 0.0001, which together covered just over 98% of the repertoires. The TCS score was defined as F50 (clonal expansion) divided by E x V (chaos), with BLOSUM62-based TCRdist calculated between CDR3 peptides within each V-J. Welch's t-statistics and random forest reduced approximately 520 V-J features to about 13, which were used in a naive Bayes classifier (R e1071). Using fastp trimming at Q25 and MiXCR clonotype assembly, TCRdb reanalyzed the public sequencing data and kept in-frame beta chains. One record per CDR3 amino acid sequence lists the most common genes and DNA. What appears here as the V and J calls and clone size reflects TCRdb's work, not the paper's. Across this sample there are 250,000 to 350,000 distinct CDR3 sequences, with about a sixth seen only once. The top ten clonotypes cover approximately 60% of the sample.

Moderately to severely active disease, a Clinical Activity Score of at least 3, a NOSPECS grade of at least 4, and a duration under 3 months were present in ophthalmopathy patients. Patients with uncontrolled infections, other autoimmune diseases, pregnancy or lactation were excluded. Clinical symptoms, serum thyroxine and TRAb, thyroid ultrasound, and orbital computed tomography formed the basis for the diagnoses. PBMCs were separated from approximately 10 ml of fresh peripheral blood using Ficoll-Paque density gradient centrifugation. Total RNA was extracted using Trizol reagent, and RNA quality was assessed on an Agilent 2100 Bioanalyzer. This clonotype was seen at least ten times. Its antigen remains unidentified. Base qualities are missing; no much larger clone stands one base away.

The chain is assembled from TRBV20-1 and TRBJ2-5; a tentative D match to TRBD1 spans 6 bases. Source material: blood. This TCR was sampled from a woman aged 55-69 years with Graves' ophthalmopathy. The DNA sequence follows: TGCAGTGCTAGAGATTGGCAGGGGCGGGAGACCCAGTACTTC. Its protein reads: CSARDWQGRETQYF.